One sample yielded the 7 T cell receptor beta chains listed below, sequenced in a study of blood T cells in healthy people across ages. A J-beta primer mix and a sample-barcoded 5' primer were used in a second PCR of roughly 6 to 12 cycles. TCRdb reanalysed the 5' RACE reads using MiXCR and keeps one entry per CDR3 protein. The table includes 1.5 million to 2 million distinct CDR3 sequences, about 30% detected once. Sequencing was carried out using blood. These receptors came from a young woman in good health.

CDR3 bases: TGTGCCAGCAGTTCGACGGATTTTCCCGACGAGCAGTACTTC. It yields the protein CASSSTDFPDEQYF. The chain has TRBV6-2 or TRBV6-3 and TRBJ2-7; D is uncertain. Germline V gene sequence: CDR1 MNHEY, CDR2 SVGEGT. This CDR3 comprises 14 residues. V shed 4 bases and J shed 5 bases, with 15 bases lying between them.

In its sample, this clonotype was seen a few times. A much larger clone lies one base from this, so it may be a read error. The rearrangement links TRBV29-1 to TRBJ2-1; no clear D. The CDR3 totals 11 residues. V was trimmed by 8 bases and J by 5 bases, leaving 10 bases between them. The germline CDR1 and CDR2 sequences are SQVTM and ANQGSEA. This chain's CDR3 is CSSGRNNEQFF. For the CDR3, the DNA is TGCAGCTCCGGGCGGAACAATGAGCAGTTCTTC.

This clonotype was detected only a few times. This chain joins TRBV5-1 and TRBJ1-1; unclear D gene. V was cut by 4 bases and J by 4 bases, with 14 bases left in between. The CDR3 totals 14 residues. Germline V gene lookup returns CDR1 SGHRS and CDR2 YFSETQ. CDR3 sequence reads: CASSNNQRRTEAFF. CDR3 DNA: TGCGCCAGCAGCAACAACCAGAGGCGCACTGAAGCTTTCTTT. The full variable domain, with the rest looked up from reference TRBV5-1 and TRBJ1-1, is KAGVTQTPRYLIKTRGQQVTLSCSPISGHRSVSWYQQTPGQGLQFLFEYFSETQRNKGNFPGRFSGRQFSNSRSEMNVSTLELGDSALYLCASSNNQRRTEAFFGQGTRLTVV.

This clonotype has only a few counts. The genes are TRBV5-1 and TRBJ2-5; TRBD2 matches 8 bases. The germline CDR1 and CDR2 sequences are SGHRS and YFSETQ. V lost 2 bases to trimming and J lost 1 base; unmatched junction nucleotides: 4. The CDR3 contains 15 residues. The CDR3 is CASSFTSGSQETQYF. The CDR3 DNA reads TGCGCCAGCAGCTTTACTAGCGGAAGCCAAGAGACCCAGTACTTC.

The V call is TRBV4-1, the J call TRBJ1-5, with a tentative D call TRBD1 (5 bases). V dropped 1 base and J dropped 8 bases, with 12 bases sitting between them. The CDR3 sequence is 14 residues long. In germline, CDR1 is MGHRA, CDR2 YSYEKL. CDR3 sequence reads: CASSQVASGKPQHF. In DNA form, the CDR3 reads TGCGCCAGCAGCCAAGTGGCGTCAGGGAAGCCCCAGCATTTT.

In its sample, this clonotype was seen a few times. The J gene is TRBJ2-1, the V gene TRBV5-1; possible D gene TRBD2, 5 bases. V gave up 3 bases and J gave up 8 bases, with 15 bases separating them. CDR1 is SGHRS, CDR2 YFSETQ, per germline. The CDR3 consists of 14 residues. In nucleotides, the CDR3 is TGCGCCAGCAGCTATCCGGGAACGGGTGATGAGCAGTTCTTC. Translation: CASSYPGTGDEQFF.

The genes are TRBV12-3 or TRBV12-4 and TRBJ2-3, with D unclear. V was trimmed by 3 bases and J by 0 bases, leaving 13 bases between them. This CDR3 comprises 16 residues. The CDR3 spells CASSFSTGVSTDTQYF. CDR3 sequence (DNA): TGTGCCAGCAGTTTCTCAACTGGAGTTAGCACAGATACGCAGTATTTT.